Following are 23 T cell receptor beta chains from one sample sequenced in a study of cytomegalovirus exposure and HLA in healthy donors. The PCR had 60 Vbeta and 13 Jbeta primers. Only in-frame clones appear in the TCRdb table, and some are missing; sequencing was by immunoSEQ multiplex PCR. The data contain around 100,000 clones, around 84% of them seen just once; the ten biggest clones take up 22%. Sequencing input: PBMCs. These receptors all stem from a man aged 25 to 40 in good health and CMV-seropositive.

V is TRBV2 and J is TRBJ2-1, with a possible D match to TRBD2 (5 bases). CDR1 and CDR2 (germline): SNHLY, FYNNEI. The CDR3 runs to 15 residues. The germline V and J ends were trimmed by 8 bases and 1 base, with 15 bases remaining between them. DNA of the CDR3: TGTGCCAGCCAGCGGATACTCCATTCCTACAATGAGCAGTTCTTC. Translation gives CASQRILHSYNEQFF.

The chain recombines TRBV29-1 with TRBJ2-3, with 7 nucleotides matching TRBD2. CDR3 length: 12 amino acids. Looked up from germline, CDR1 is SQVTM and CDR2 is ANQGSEA. With 4 bases clipped from V and 9 bases from J, the junction kept 7 bases outside the gene matches. The CDR3 region has the DNA TGCAGCGTTGGAGGTTTGGGGGGGACGCAGTATTTT. Protein sequence: CSVGGLGGTQYF.

The V and J genes are TRBV6-5 and TRBJ1-1; 8 nucleotides match TRBD1. The germline gives CDR1 MNHEY, CDR2 SVGAGI. V trimming: 5 bases; J trimming: 4 bases; junction bases outside the gene matches: 3. The CDR3 contains 13 residues. The CDR3 bases are TGTGCCAGCAGTGTGGACAGGGCCACTGAAGCTTTCTTT. As protein: CASSVDRATEAFF.

The rearrangement uses TRBV6-5 and TRBJ2-1; D is perhaps TRBD1 (5 bases). Between the trimmed V and J ends, which lost 6 bases and 8 bases, there was a span of 17 bases. Germline V gene data show CDR1 as MNHEY and CDR2 as SVGAGI. The CDR3 is made up of 14 amino acids. The CDR3 DNA is TGTGCCAGCAGCATAGGGTGGGGCAGGGATGAGCAGTTCTTC. Amino acid sequence: CASSIGWGRDEQFF.

The chain joins TRBV27 to TRBJ2-1, with D perhaps TRBD1 (7 bases). CDR3 length: 11 amino acids. Trimming pared 7 bases from V and 13 bases from J, leaving 14 bases between. Germline CDR1 and CDR2: MNHEY and SMNVEV (reference sequence). The CDR3 sequence: CASTQGGPQFF. Here the CDR3 DNA reads TGTGCCAGCACCCAGGGGGGACCACAGTTCTTC.

The chain uses TRBV28 and TRBJ1-6; D perhaps matches TRBD1 (5 bases). The CDR3 has 15 amino acids. Between the trimmed V and J ends, which lost 0 bases and 8 bases, there was a span of 11 bases. Germline V lookup: CDR1 MDHEN, CDR2 SYDVKM. CDR3 region: CASSLWGRVHSPLHF. CDR3 in DNA: TGTGCCAGCAGTTTATGGGGCAGGGTGCATTCACCCCTCCACTTT.

The V call is TRBV6-5, the J call TRBJ2-6, with D tentatively TRBD1 (6 bases). The CDR3 is made up of 14 amino acids. Trimming took off 6 bases at V and 3 bases at J, with 9 bases between the two ends. Germline assignment: CDR1 MNHEY and CDR2 SVGAGI. The CDR3 is CASRTGLGANVLTF. CDR3 nucleotides: TGTGCCAGCAGAACAGGGCTTGGGGCCAACGTCCTGACTTTC.

The genes are TRBV5-1 and TRBJ1-1; D is unclear. Germline CDR1 and CDR2: SGHRS and YFSETQ. The V and J ends lost 0 bases and 1 base respectively, with 19 bases between them. The CDR3 is made up of 18 amino acids. CDR3 region: CASSLASGSGLGNTEAFF. DNA for the CDR3: TGCGCCAGCAGCTTGGCCAGTGGCAGCGGTTTGGGGAACACTGAAGCTTTCTTT.

The CDR3 protein is CASSLGGRQPQHF. The CDR3 DNA follows: TGTGCCAGCAGCTTAGGGGGGCGTCAGCCCCAGCATTTT. The rearrangement joins TRBV11-2 to TRBJ1-5; the D gene is possibly TRBD1 (6 bases). The germline V gene encodes CDR1 SGHAT and CDR2 FQNNGV. This CDR3 is built from 13 residues. Trimming left V 1 base short and J 6 bases short, with 7 bases between.

V usage is TRBV19 and J usage is TRBJ2-1; D unclear. The CDR3 is 12 residues long. The germline V gene has CDR1 LNHDA and CDR2 SQIVND (reference sequence). V shed 5 bases and J shed 4 bases, with 6 bases lying between them. CDR3 in amino acids: CASSAVYNEQFF. For the CDR3, the DNA is TGTGCCAGTAGTGCAGTTTACAATGAGCAGTTCTTC.

The chain carries TRBV18 and TRBJ1-1, with no clear D. This CDR3 is 14 amino acids long. V lost 0 bases and J lost 1, with 6 bases in between. CDR1 and CDR2 from the germline V gene are KGHSH and LQKENI. The CDR3 spells CASSPPSQNTEAFF. Here the CDR3 DNA reads TGTGCCAGCTCACCACCGAGTCAGAACACTGAAGCTTTCTTT.

This chain links TRBV13 with TRBJ2-5; 7 bases are a match to TRBD2. Germline V lookup: CDR1 PRHDT, CDR2 FYEKMQ (reference sequence). V trimming: 2 bases; J trimming: 5 bases; junction bases outside the gene matches: 2. The CDR3 totals 13 residues. The CDR3 sequence is CASSLYGGETQYF. The CDR3 DNA sequence: TGTGCCAGCAGCTTATACGGGGGGGAGACCCAGTACTTC.

The chain carries TRBV6-5 and TRBJ2-1; 7 bases are a match to TRBD2. Germline CDR1 reads MNHEY; CDR2 reads SVGAGI. Germline trimming cut 6 bases from V and 10 bases from J; bases unmatched to any gene: 9. The CDR3 covers 13 residues. CDR3 sequence reads: CASRFRGGREQFF. CDR3 DNA sequence: TGTGCCAGCAGGTTTCGCGGGGGAAGGGAGCAGTTCTTC.

This sequence joins TRBV5-1 and TRBJ2-3; 11 nucleotides agree with TRBD2. Trimming at V came to 1 base and at J to 1 base, leaving 5 bases not matched to a gene. Germline-derived CDR1 and CDR2 are SGHRS and YFSETQ. The CDR3 length is 17 residues. The CDR3 DNA reads TGCGCCAGCAGCTTGCCAACTAGCGGGAGCCGCACAGATACGCAGTATTTT. Its translation: CASSLPTSGSRTDTQYF.

This chain links TRBV19 with TRBJ2-7; 10 positions match TRBD1. This CDR3 region has 16 residues. CDR1 is LNHDA, CDR2 SQIVND, per germline (reference sequence). Unmatched junction bases numbered 10, after V lost 7 bases and J lost 1 base. This chain's CDR3 is CASTASDRGESYEQYV. The CDR3 DNA follows: TGTGCCAGTACCGCCTCGGACAGGGGGGAATCCTACGAGCAGTACGTC.

The chain joins TRBV18 to TRBJ1-4; no reliable D call. The germline V gene has CDR1 KGHSH and CDR2 LQKENI. The CDR3 runs 14 residues. V lost 6 bases to trimming and J lost 7 bases, with 15 bases between them. The CDR3, as DNA: TGTGCCAGCTCCGAAGGACTAGGAGGTGAAAAACTGTTTTTT. It is translated as CASSEGLGGEKLFF.

The table lists this clone with a few counts. J is TRBJ1-5 and V is TRBV19, with D uncertain. V lost 3 bases to trimming and J lost 5 bases, with 8 bases between them. Looked up from germline, CDR1 is LNHDA and CDR2 is SQIVND (reference sequence). CDR3 size: 13 residues. The CDR3 here is CASSIMQYQPQHF. In nucleotides, the CDR3 is TGTGCCAGTAGTATTATGCAGTATCAGCCCCAGCATTTT.

This chain uses TRBV6-1 with TRBJ2-3; tentatively, D is TRBD1 (5 bases). Trimming removed 4 bases at V and 0 bases at J, with 17 bases between. This CDR3 spans 17 amino acids. Germline V gene data show CDR1 as MNHNS and CDR2 as SASEGT. Written as DNA, the CDR3 is TGTGCCAGCAGTGGACCGATGGGGCCTTTTAGCACAGATACGCAGTATTTT. This sequence encodes CASSGPMGPFSTDTQYF.

The CDR3 DNA reads TGTGCCAGCAGTGGTCAGGGATTTCCAACTAATGAAAAACTGTTTTTT. Translated: CASSGQGFPTNEKLFF. The V call is TRBV2, the J call TRBJ1-4; possible D gene TRBD1, 5 bases. Trimming removed 4 bases at V and 0 bases at J, with 12 bases between. CDR3 size: 16 residues. Germline-derived CDR1 and CDR2 are SNHLY and FYNNEI.

The CDR3 protein is CASSLTSGVYNEQFF. In nucleotides, the CDR3 is TGTGCCAGCAGCTTGACTAGCGGAGTCTACAATGAGCAGTTCTTC. The chain joins TRBV11-3 to TRBJ2-1; 9 bases line up with TRBD2. J was trimmed by 3 bases and V by 3 bases; bases with no gene match: 3. Germline CDR1 and CDR2: SGHNT and YENEEA. There are 15 residues in the CDR3.

The rearrangement joins TRBV5-1 to TRBJ2-6, with D possibly TRBD1 on 6 matching bases. V was shortened by 5 bases and J by 4 bases, with 10 bases between the two germline ends. This CDR3 is 14 amino acids long. Germline CDR1 and CDR2: SGHRS and YFSETQ. The chain's CDR3 is CASSDRSGANVLTF. As DNA, the CDR3 is TGCGCCAGCAGTGACAGGTCCGGGGCCAACGTCCTGACTTTC.

This clone was detected only a few times. J is TRBJ2-7 and V is TRBV10-1; 7 nucleotides align to TRBD1. CDR3 length: 14 amino acids. The V segment lost 10 bases and the J segment 2 bases; nucleotides outside the gene matches: 11. CDR1 and CDR2 (germline): WNHNN, SYGVQD (reference sequence). CDR3 coding DNA: TGCGCCACCACCCTTGACAGGGACCCCTACGAGCAGTACGTC. Translation: CATTLDRDPYEQYV.

This clone has only one observation. The chain joins TRBV5-6 to TRBJ2-1; D possibly corresponds to TRBD1 (5 bases). Germline values: CDR1 SGHDT, CDR2 YYEEEE. This CDR3 contains 14 residues. The V and J ends lost 1 base and 8 bases respectively, with 13 bases between them. The CDR3 sequence: CASSLSAGSDEQFF. The CDR3 nucleotides are TGTGCCAGCAGCTTGTCGGCAGGGTCGGATGAGCAGTTCTTC.